Below, one T cell receptor (beta chain) is given with its context. This CDR3 has 16 residues. The entry originates in a study of blood T cell repertoires in COVID-19. The repertoire was sequenced with immunoSEQ multiplex PCR; TCRdb's copy has only in-frame clones and lacks some. The sample shows roughly 68,000 clones, roughly 85% of them seen only once. The source of this sequence is a woman older than 75 with acute or convalescent COVID-19. The chain is built from TRBV21-1 and TRBJ1-3; the table's D call of TRBD1 was not tested on the DNA. TRBV21-1 is annotated as a pseudogene. Sequencing was carried out using peripheral blood. In DNA form, the CDR3 reads TGTGCCAGCAGCCAAAGACAGGACCAACGGAACAACACCATATATTTT. This codes for CASSQRQDQRNNTIYF.